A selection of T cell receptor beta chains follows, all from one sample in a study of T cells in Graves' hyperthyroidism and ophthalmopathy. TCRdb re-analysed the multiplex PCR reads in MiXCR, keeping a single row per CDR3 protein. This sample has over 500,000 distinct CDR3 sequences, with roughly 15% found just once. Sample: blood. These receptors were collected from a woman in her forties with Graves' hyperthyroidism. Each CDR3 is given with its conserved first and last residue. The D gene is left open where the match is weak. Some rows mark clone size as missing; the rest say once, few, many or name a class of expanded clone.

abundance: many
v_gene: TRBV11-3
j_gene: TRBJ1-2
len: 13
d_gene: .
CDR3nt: TGTGCCAGCAGCTCGAGCCCAGCGAATGGCTACACCTTC
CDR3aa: CASSSSPANGYTF

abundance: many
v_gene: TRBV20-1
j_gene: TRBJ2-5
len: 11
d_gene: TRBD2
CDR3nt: TGCCCCGGGGGGGAGGAGGAGACCCAGTACTTC
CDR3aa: CPGGEEETQYF

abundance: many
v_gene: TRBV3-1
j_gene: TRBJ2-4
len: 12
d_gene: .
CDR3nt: TGTGCCAGCAGCCCGGCCGGAAACATTCAGTACTTC
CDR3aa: CASSPAGNIQYF

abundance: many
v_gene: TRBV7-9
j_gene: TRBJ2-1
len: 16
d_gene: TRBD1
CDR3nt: TGTGCCAGCAGCCCCAACAGGGGGACGGGATACAATGAGCAGTTCTTC
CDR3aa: CASSPNRGTGYNEQFF

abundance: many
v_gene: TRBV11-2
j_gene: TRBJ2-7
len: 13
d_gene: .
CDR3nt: TGTGCCAGCAGCTTAGCTAGGGCGGCCGAGCAGTACTTC
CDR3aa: CASSLARAAEQYF

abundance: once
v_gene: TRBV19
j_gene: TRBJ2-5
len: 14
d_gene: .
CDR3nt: TGTGCCAGTAGTACTACCCATATTCAAGAGACCCAGTACTTC
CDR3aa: CASSTTHIQETQYF

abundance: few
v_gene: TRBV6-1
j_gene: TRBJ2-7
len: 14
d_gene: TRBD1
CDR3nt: TGTGCCAGCAGAAACGACAGGGTGTATTACGAGCAGTACTTC
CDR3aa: CASRNDRVYYEQYF

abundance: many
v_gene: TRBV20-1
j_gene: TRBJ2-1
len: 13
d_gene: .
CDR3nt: TGCAGTGCTATCGTGAACTCCTACAATGAGCAGTTCTTC
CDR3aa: CSAIVNSYNEQFF

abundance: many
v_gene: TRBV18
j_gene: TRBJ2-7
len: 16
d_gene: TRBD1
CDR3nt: TGTGCCAGCTCACCATCTATACAGGGGAGCTCCTACGAGCAGTACTTC
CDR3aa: CASSPSIQGSSYEQYF

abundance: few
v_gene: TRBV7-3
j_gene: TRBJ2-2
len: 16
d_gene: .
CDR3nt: TGTGCCAGCAGCTCAAACCAGGGTGCGAACACCGGGGAGCTGTTTTTT
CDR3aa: CASSSNQGANTGELFF

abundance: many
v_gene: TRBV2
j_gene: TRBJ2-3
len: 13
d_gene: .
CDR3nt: TGTGCCACCAACAGGGACCGCACAGATACGCAGTATTTT
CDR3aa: CATNRDRTDTQYF

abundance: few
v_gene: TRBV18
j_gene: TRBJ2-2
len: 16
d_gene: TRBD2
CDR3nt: TGTGCCAGCTCACCAGGGGTAGCGGGACACACCGGGGAGCTGTTTTTT
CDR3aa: CASSPGVAGHTGELFF

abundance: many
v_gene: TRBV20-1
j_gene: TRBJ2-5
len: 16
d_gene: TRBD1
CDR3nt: TGCAGTGCTTCAATTTCCGGGACAGGTATCGAAGAGACCCAGTACTTC
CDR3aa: CSASISGTGIEETQYF

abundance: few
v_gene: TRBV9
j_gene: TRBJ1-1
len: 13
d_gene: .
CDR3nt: TGTGCCAGCAGCGTAGAAGGGGCCACTGAAGCTTTCTTT
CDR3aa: CASSVEGATEAFF

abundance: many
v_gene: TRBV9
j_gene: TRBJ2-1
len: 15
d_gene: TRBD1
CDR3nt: TGTGCCAGCAGCGTAGACGGGACAGCGTACAATGAGCAGTTCTTC
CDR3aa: CASSVDGTAYNEQFF

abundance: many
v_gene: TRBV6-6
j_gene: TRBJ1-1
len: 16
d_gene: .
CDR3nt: TGTGCCAGCAGTTACATAAGGGTAGCCATGAACACTGAAGCTTTCTTT
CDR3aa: CASSYIRVAMNTEAFF

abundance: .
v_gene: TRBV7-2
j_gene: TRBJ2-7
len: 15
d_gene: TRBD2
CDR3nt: TGTGCCAGCAGTTCTCGGACTAGCGGGGCCTACGAGCAGTACTTC
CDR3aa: CASSSRTSGAYEQYF

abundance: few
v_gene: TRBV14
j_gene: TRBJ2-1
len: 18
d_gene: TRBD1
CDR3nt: TGTGCCAGCAGCTACAGCTACCGGGACAGGGGCTCCTACAATGAGCAGTTCTTC
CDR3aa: CASSYSYRDRGSYNEQFF

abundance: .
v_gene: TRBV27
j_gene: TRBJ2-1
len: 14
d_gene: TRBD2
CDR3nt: TGTGCCAGTCAAAGACTAGCGGCATACAATGAGCAGTTCTTC
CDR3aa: CASQRLAAYNEQFF

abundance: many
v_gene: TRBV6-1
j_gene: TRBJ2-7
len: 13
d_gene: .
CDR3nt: TGTGCCAGCAGACAGCGCGGCGCCTACGAGCAGTACTTC
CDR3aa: CASRQRGAYEQYF

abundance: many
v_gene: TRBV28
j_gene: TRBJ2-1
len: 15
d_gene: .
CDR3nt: TGTGCCAGCACAGGCGCATACGACTCCTACAATGAGCAGTTCTTC
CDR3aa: CASTGAYDSYNEQFF

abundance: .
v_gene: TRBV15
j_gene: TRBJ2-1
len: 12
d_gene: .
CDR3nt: TGTGCCACCAGCAGCGAGGGGCATGAGCAGTTCTTC
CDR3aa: CATSSEGHEQFF

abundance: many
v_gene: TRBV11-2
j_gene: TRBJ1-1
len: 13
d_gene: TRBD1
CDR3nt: TGTGCCAGCAGCCCGGGACAGGGGGCTGAAGCTTTCTTT
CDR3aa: CASSPGQGAEAFF

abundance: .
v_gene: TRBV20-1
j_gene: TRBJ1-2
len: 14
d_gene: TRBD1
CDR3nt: TGCAGTGCTAGAGACCCCGGGACAGGGCATGGCTACACCTTC
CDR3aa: CSARDPGTGHGYTF

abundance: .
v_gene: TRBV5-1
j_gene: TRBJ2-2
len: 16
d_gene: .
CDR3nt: TGCGCCAGCAGCCCCCCCCCTAATGGGAACACCGGGGAGCTGTTTTTT
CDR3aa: CASSPPPNGNTGELFF

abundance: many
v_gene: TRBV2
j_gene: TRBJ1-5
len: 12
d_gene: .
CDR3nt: TGTGCCAGCAGTGAAGGGGGTCAGCCCCAGCATTTT
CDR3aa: CASSEGGQPQHF

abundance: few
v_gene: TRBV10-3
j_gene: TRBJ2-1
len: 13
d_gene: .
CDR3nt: TGTGCCATCAGGCAGGACGGAGTCGATGAGCAGTTCTTC
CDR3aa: CAIRQDGVDEQFF

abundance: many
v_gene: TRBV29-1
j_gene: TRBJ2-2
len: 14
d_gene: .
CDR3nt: TGCAGCGCGACAGGAGAAACGAACACCGGGGAGCTGTTTTTT
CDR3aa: CSATGETNTGELFF

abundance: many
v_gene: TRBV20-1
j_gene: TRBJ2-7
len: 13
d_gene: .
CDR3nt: TGCAGTGCTAAGAGCCCGGTAGCCTACGAGCAGTACTTC
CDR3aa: CSAKSPVAYEQYF

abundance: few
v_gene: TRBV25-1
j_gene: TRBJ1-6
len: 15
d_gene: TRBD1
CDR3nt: TGTGCCAGCAGTCTACAGGGGGCGGGTAATTCACCCCTCCACTTT
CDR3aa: CASSLQGAGNSPLHF

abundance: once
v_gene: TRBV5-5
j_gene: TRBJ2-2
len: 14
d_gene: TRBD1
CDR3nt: TGTGCCAGCAGCTTTCGGACAGGGGGCGGGGAGCTGTTTTTT
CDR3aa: CASSFRTGGGELFF

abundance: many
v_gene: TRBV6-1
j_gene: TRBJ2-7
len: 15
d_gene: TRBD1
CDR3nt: TGTGCCAGCAGGGAATCGGACAGGTTCCTCTACGAGCAGTACTTC
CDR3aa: CASRESDRFLYEQYF

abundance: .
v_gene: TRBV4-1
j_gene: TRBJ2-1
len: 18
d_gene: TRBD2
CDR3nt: TGCGCCAGCAGCCAAGGGATTAGCGGGAGTATGGAGGACAATGAGCAGTTCTTC
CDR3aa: CASSQGISGSMEDNEQFF

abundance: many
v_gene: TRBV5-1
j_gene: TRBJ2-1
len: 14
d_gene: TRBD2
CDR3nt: TGCGCCAGCAGAACCGGGACTAGCAACAATGAGCAGTTCTTC
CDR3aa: CASRTGTSNNEQFF

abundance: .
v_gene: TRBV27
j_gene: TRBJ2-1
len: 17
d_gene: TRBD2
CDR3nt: TGTGCCAGCAGTTTTGGTAGGGCGGGAGGGCGGTACAATGAGCAGTTCTTC
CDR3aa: CASSFGRAGGRYNEQFF

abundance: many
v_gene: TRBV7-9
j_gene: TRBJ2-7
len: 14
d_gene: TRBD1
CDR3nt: TGTGCCAGCAGCTTGGGACAGGGATCGGGCGAGCAGTACTTC
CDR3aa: CASSLGQGSGEQYF

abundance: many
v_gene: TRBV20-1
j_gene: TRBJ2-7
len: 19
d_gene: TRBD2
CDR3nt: TGCAGTGCTACTCGGACTAGCGGGAGGTCGTCTGAATCCCGAGAGGAGCAGTACTTC
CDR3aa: CSATRTSGRSSESREEQYF

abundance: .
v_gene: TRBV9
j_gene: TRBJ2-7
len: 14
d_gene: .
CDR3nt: TGTGCCAGCAGCGTAGATCTAGGGGCCTACGAGCAGTACTTC
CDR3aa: CASSVDLGAYEQYF

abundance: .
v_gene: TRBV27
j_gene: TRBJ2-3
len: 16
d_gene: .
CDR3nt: TGTGCCAGCATGTCACTTGGGAGCGGGAGCACAGATACGCAGTATTTT
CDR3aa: CASMSLGSGSTDTQYF

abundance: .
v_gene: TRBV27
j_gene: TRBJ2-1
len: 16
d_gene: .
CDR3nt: TGTGCCAGCAGTCCCTTATCTCAGGCCGCCTACAATGAGCAGTTCTTC
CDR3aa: CASSPLSQAAYNEQFF

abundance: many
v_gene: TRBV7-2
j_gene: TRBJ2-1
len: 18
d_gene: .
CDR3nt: TGTGCCAGCAGCTTATTTGGTGTAGGGACCCGCTCCTACAATGAGCAGTTCTTC
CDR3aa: CASSLFGVGTRSYNEQFF

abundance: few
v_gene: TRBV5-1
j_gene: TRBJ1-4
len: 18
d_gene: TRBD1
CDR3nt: TGCGCCAGCAGCTTGGGGGGGACAGGGGGCGCGAAGACTGAAAAACTGTTTTTT
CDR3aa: CASSLGGTGGAKTEKLFF

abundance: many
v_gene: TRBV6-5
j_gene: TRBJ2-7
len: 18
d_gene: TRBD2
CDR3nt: TGTGCCAGCAGTTACTCAGGCCGCGGACTAGCGGGAGTAGACGAGCAGTACTTC
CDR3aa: CASSYSGRGLAGVDEQYF

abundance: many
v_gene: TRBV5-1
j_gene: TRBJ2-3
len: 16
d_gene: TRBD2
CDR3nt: TGCGCCAGCAGCTTGCGACTAGCGGGATCAAGTGATACGCAGTATTTT
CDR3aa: CASSLRLAGSSDTQYF

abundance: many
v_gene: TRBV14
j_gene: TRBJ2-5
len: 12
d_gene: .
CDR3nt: TGTGCCAGCAGCCAAGGAATAGAGACCCAGTACTTC
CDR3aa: CASSQGIETQYF

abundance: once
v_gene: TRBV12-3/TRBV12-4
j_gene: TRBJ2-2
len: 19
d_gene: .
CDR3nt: TGTGCCAGCAGCCCCGAACTTATAGCCGGGACGGTGAACACCGGGGAGCTGTTTTTT
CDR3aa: CASSPELIAGTVNTGELFF

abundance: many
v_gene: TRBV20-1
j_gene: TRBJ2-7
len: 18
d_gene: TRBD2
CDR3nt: TGCAGTGCTAAATCTGGCACTAGCGGGAGCCAAAGGGCCTACGAGCAGTACTTC
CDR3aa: CSAKSGTSGSQRAYEQYF

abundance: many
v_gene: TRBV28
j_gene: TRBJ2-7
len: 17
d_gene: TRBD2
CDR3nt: TGTGCCAGCAGTCCCCCGGGGGGTAGCGGGACGACCTACGAGCAGTACTTC
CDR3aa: CASSPPGGSGTTYEQYF

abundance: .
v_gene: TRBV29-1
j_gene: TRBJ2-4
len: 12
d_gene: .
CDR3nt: TGCAGCGTTGCAGGGGCGGAGGGCATTCAGTACTTC
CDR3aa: CSVAGAEGIQYF

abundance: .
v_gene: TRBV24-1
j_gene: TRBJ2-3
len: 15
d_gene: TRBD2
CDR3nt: TGTGCCACCAGTGATTTGTATAGCGGGTTGAATACGCAGTATTTT
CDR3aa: CATSDLYSGLNTQYF

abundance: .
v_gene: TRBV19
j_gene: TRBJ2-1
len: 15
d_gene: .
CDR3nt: TGTGCCAGTAGTATAGGGGTGAGCTCCTACAATGAGCAGTTCTTC
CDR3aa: CASSIGVSSYNEQFF

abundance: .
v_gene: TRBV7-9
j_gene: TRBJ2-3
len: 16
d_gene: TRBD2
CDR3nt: TGTGCCAGCAGCTCGGGACTAGCGGAGGCGGGAGATACGCAGTATTTT
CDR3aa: CASSSGLAEAGDTQYF